This TCR beta chain was identified during a study of tumor and adjacent non-tumor tissue in lung cancer. Study-wide context: Patients comprised about a dozen adenocarcinoma, a couple of squamous cell carcinoma and 1 small cell lung cancer. The study, taken as a whole, reports: Normal lung showed higher cumulative top 100 clone frequency than tumor. Significantly higher TCR diversity was found in tumor than normal lung.

As concerns this clonotype: The antigen remains undetermined. The CDR3 does not end in the conserved phenylalanine or tryptophan, so this is likely a read error.

No cell sorting was done before RNA was extracted from the tissue. Distant lung tissue was collected more than 3 cm away from the tumor edge. Between August and November 2014, newly diagnosed, chemotherapy-naive lung cancer patients underwent thoracic surgery in China. This CDR3 is built from 16 residues. Per the germline V gene, CDR1 is MGHRA and CDR2 is YSYEKL. The ends lost 4 bases at V and 8 bases at J; junction bases unmatched: 13. The library came from three nested PCR rounds adapted from ARM-PCR protocols. A single record per CDR3 protein comes from TCRdb applying MiXCR to the multiplex PCR reads. Of tens of thousands of distinct CDR3 sequences detected, around 80% appear once; the ten largest clones hold roughly 37%.

The sequence was collected from a man aged 65 to 79 with non-small cell lung cancer. This chain joins TRBV4-1 and TRBJ2-7, with 11 nucleotides matching TRBD2. The sample consisted of distant non-tumor lung tissue. CDR3 sequence reads: CASSRTLAGELDKQYL. The DNA for the CDR3 is TGCGCCAGCAGCCGGACACTAGCGGGAGAGCTGGACAAGCAGTACCTC.